A selection of T cell receptor beta chains follows, all from one sample in a study of blood T cells in healthy people across ages. MiXCR, applied by TCRdb to the 5' RACE reads, yields one record per CDR3 protein. The sample consists of some 880,000 distinct CDR3 sequences, around 34% of them appearing once. Input material: blood. The source of these receptors is a man aged 18 to 30 in good health. The CDR3 runs from the conserved cysteine through the conserved F or W. Where a row states a size, it is once, few, many or the class of an expanded clone; other rows omit it.

clone size	J gene	V gene	CDR3 length	CDR3 protein
many	TRBJ2-7	TRBV20-1	14	CSASPQSGAYEQYF
many	NA	TRBV11-2	16	CASRHPGLLSYNEQYF
NA	TRBJ2-3	TRBV7-2	14	CASSLDLGPDTQYF
many	TRBJ1-2	TRBV25-1	14	CASSDPGAHYGYTF
few	TRBJ1-5	TRBV27	15	CASRQVGNSNQPQHF
few	TRBJ2-3	TRBV10-3	16	CAISGGSGGLTDTQYF
few	TRBJ2-3	TRBV4-3	16	CASSQEPRGLTDTQYF
few	TRBJ2-1	TRBV7-2	14	CASSLGFGASGEFF
many	TRBJ2-3	TRBV12-3/TRBV12-4	15	CASSLLAASTDTQYF
NA	TRBJ1-2	TRBV25-1	14	CASSELGLGYGYTF
few	TRBJ1-1	TRBV5-5	14	CASSPNGGWTEAFF
NA	TRBJ2-2	TRBV2	17	CATNPGRGSGTTGELFF
few	TRBJ1-2	TRBV29-1	14	CSVEGTAPGGGYTF
few	TRBJ2-2	TRBV2	13	CASSDEGRGELFF
NA	TRBJ1-1	TRBV6-6	13	CASSSEGYGEAFF
NA	TRBJ2-2	TRBV12-3/TRBV12-4	14	CASKRTSATGELFF
many	TRBJ2-3	TRBV20-1	15	CSAGKQGARVDTQYF
few	TRBJ1-6	TRBV19	14	CASSPGTDYSPLHF
NA	TRBJ1-1	TRBV19	14	CASTEQGRGTEAFF
NA	TRBJ1-5	TRBV20-1	16	CSAREPQGGGNQPQHF
NA	TRBJ2-1	TRBV4-2	16	CAGSRATDRRPETQFF
few	TRBJ1-6	TRBV7-2	16	CASSREPGQGNSPLHF
few	NA	TRBV27	15	CASSLVPPSYNEQYF
NA	TRBJ1-6	TRBV9	16	CASSVGVAVGDSPPHF
NA	TRBJ1-1	TRBV14	14	CASSQDVLDGEAFF
NA	TRBJ2-3	TRBV12-3/TRBV12-4	15	CASLPSTSSTDTQYF
few	TRBJ1-5	TRBV12-3/TRBV12-4	17	CASSFRDRGYSNQPQHF
few	TRBJ2-7	TRBV7-2	14	CASSLNTGGYEQYF
few	TRBJ2-5	TRBV20-1	13	CSALRQDQETQYF
few	TRBJ2-5	TRBV12-3/TRBV12-4	15	CASSLGAGGLETQYF
few	TRBJ2-2	TRBV2	15	CASKDRGPITGELFF
many	TRBJ2-1	TRBV28	16	CASSSLLAGGMNEQFF
NA	TRBJ1-1	TRBV10-3	12	CAISGNRDGAFF
few	TRBJ1-5	TRBV7-2	14	CASSPRGGDQPQHF
NA	TRBJ2-5	TRBV28	15	CASSLSAGVSETQYF
NA	TRBJ2-1	TRBV4-3	14	CASSTGVESYEQFF
many	TRBJ2-1	TRBV7-6	13	CASSRTDYNEQFF
NA	TRBJ1-1	TRBV7-2	15	CASSLMAQGATEAFF
few	TRBJ2-3	TRBV29-1	14	CSVDVARLADTQYF
NA	TRBJ1-2	TRBV14	16	CAGSHLLRGRNYGYTF
many	TRBJ2-5	TRBV19	14	CASSRDRTQETQYF
few	TRBJ2-5	TRBV7-9	18	CASSFFPELDLYQETQYF
few	TRBJ1-2	TRBV20-1	14	CSARAGTSSYGYTF
many	TRBJ1-5	TRBV10-2	15	CASARTGGSNQPQHF
NA	TRBJ1-6	TRBV20-1	14	CSARDQAANSPLHF
NA	TRBJ1-2	TRBV29-1	14	CSVEVGGTNYGYTF
NA	TRBJ2-5	TRBV4-1	17	CASSQVGPGTLGETQYF